This is a list of T cell receptor beta chains from one sample in a study of identical twins. Each CDR3 protein is one row after TCRdb ran MiXCR on the 5' RACE reads. The data hold about 520,000 distinct CDR3 sequences, with approximately 22% observed a single time. These data were likewise used in another study, on T cells expressing NK-cell markers.

Sequenced: CD4+ T cells sorted from blood. All receptors derive from a woman younger than 35 in good health. Both conserved end residues are part of each CDR3. D genes are given only for firm matches. A clone size is listed for some rows: how often the clone was seen (once, few, many), or a class if it is expanded.

D: .
V: TRBV20-1
size: few
J: TRBJ1-4
DNA: TGCAGTGCTAGAACGGATGGTGAAAAACTGTTTTTT
CDR3: CSARTDGEKLFF

D: TRBD2
V: TRBV10-3
size: .
J: TRBJ2-3
DNA: TGTGCCATCAGTGACCAAACTAGCGGGCATCAGTATTTT
CDR3: CAISDQTSGHQYF

D: .
V: TRBV20-1
size: once
J: TRBJ1-4
DNA: TGCAGTGCTAGGACGATAAGGCGGGTCCAAAAACTGTTTTTT
CDR3: CSARTIRRVQKLFF

D: .
V: TRBV12-3/TRBV12-4
size: .
J: TRBJ2-1
DNA: TGTGCCAGCAGTTTTGGGGATGAACGGGACAATGAGCAGTTCTTC
CDR3: CASSFGDERDNEQFF

D: .
V: TRBV19
size: .
J: TRBJ1-1
DNA: TGTGCCAGTCGCCGGCGGGGGGAGCTGAACACTGAAGCTTTCTTT
CDR3: CASRRRGELNTEAFF

D: .
V: TRBV12-3/TRBV12-4
size: .
J: TRBJ2-4
DNA: TGTGCCAGCAGCCGGCCGGGTAGGGTCAAAAACATTCAGTACTTC
CDR3: CASSRPGRVKNIQYF

D: TRBD2
V: TRBV12-3/TRBV12-4
size: few
J: TRBJ2-7
DNA: TGTGCCAGCAGTCCCCCTCGTGGACTAGCGGTACCCTACGAGCAGTACTTC
CDR3: CASSPPRGLAVPYEQYF

D: TRBD1
V: TRBV27
size: few
J: TRBJ1-6
DNA: TGTGCCAGCAGTTCGGGACAGGCTCCTGGTAATTCACCCCTCCACTTT
CDR3: CASSSGQAPGNSPLHF

D: TRBD2
V: TRBV7-2
size: once
J: TRBJ2-1
DNA: TGTGCCAGCAGCTCGCAGCGGGGGGGCCGGGATGAGCAGTTCTTC
CDR3: CASSSQRGGRDEQFF

D: TRBD1
V: TRBV10-3
size: few
J: TRBJ2-1
DNA: TGTGCCACCAATAGCAGACAGGGGGCTCATGAGCAGTTCTTC
CDR3: CATNSRQGAHEQFF

D: TRBD2
V: TRBV20-1
size: .
J: TRBJ2-5
DNA: TGCAGTGCTGCGAATCCGGGACTAGCGGCCGCTGGATTTGAGACCCAGTACTTC
CDR3: CSAANPGLAAAGFETQYF

D: .
V: TRBV9
size: .
J: TRBJ1-2
DNA: TGTGCCAGCAGCACCAGGCTTGGCTATGGCTACACCTTC
CDR3: CASSTRLGYGYTF

D: .
V: TRBV20-1
size: many
J: TRBJ1-5
DNA: TGCAGTGCCGCCGACCCCCGAGCGGACGGGCCCCAGCATTTT
CDR3: CSAADPRADGPQHF

D: .
V: TRBV10-3
size: .
J: TRBJ1-6
DNA: TGTGCCATCAGCCGGGACGGAGCTTCAAATTCACCCCTCCACTTT
CDR3: CAISRDGASNSPLHF

D: .
V: TRBV30
size: few
J: TRBJ2-1
DNA: TGTGCCTGGAGCGCCCTAGCTGGACCAGGGGAGGAGCAGTTCTTC
CDR3: CAWSALAGPGEEQFF

D: TRBD2
V: TRBV30
size: .
J: TRBJ2-7
DNA: TGTGCCTGGACCCCGCCGGGAGGCGAGCAGTACTTC
CDR3: CAWTPPGGEQYF

D: TRBD2
V: TRBV20-1
size: many
J: TRBJ2-7
DNA: TGCAGTGCTCGGAGTGTAACAGCGGGAGGAACCTACGAGCAGTACTTC
CDR3: CSARSVTAGGTYEQYF

D: .
V: TRBV12-3/TRBV12-4
size: many
J: TRBJ1-1
DNA: TGTGCCAGCAGCTCACAGGGGAACACTGAAGCTTTCTTT
CDR3: CASSSQGNTEAFF

D: TRBD2
V: TRBV5-1
size: .
J: TRBJ2-7
DNA: TGCGCCAGCGGGGGGGAAGCCTACGAGCAGTACTTC
CDR3: CASGGEAYEQYF

D: .
V: TRBV14
size: .
J: TRBJ2-3
DNA: TGTGCCAGCAGCCAAGATAACTCAGATACGCAGTATTTT
CDR3: CASSQDNSDTQYF

D: .
V: TRBV14
size: .
J: TRBJ2-1
DNA: TGTGCCAGCAGCCAAGATCTTCTGCGGGAGCAGTTCTTC
CDR3: CASSQDLLREQFF

D: .
V: TRBV5-1
size: .
J: TRBJ2-3
DNA: TGCGCCAGCAGCTTGTGGACACGGGGGACAGATACGCAGTATTTT
CDR3: CASSLWTRGTDTQYF

D: .
V: TRBV10-3
size: .
J: TRBJ2-7
DNA: TGTGCCATCAGTGGCTCTCTGGAGAGCCCCTCCTACGAGCAGTACTTC
CDR3: CAISGSLESPSYEQYF

D: .
V: TRBV6-6
size: .
J: TRBJ2-5
DNA: TGTGCCAGCAGGGTCCCAGAGACCCAGTACTTC
CDR3: CASRVPETQYF

D: TRBD1
V: TRBV5-1
size: few
J: TRBJ2-2
DNA: TGCGCCAGCAGACTCGGACAGGGGGCGTTTTCGGGGGAGCTGTTTTTT
CDR3: CASRLGQGAFSGELFF

D: .
V: TRBV6-2/TRBV6-3
size: .
J: TRBJ1-1
DNA: TGTGCCAGCACTTCACCGGTCCCGGCAGGTAAAGTAGAAGCTTTCTTT
CDR3: CASTSPVPAGKVEAFF

D: TRBD1
V: TRBV20-1
size: .
J: TRBJ1-5
DNA: TGCAGTGCTAGGGGACAGCACGGGGAGCCCCAGCATTTT
CDR3: CSARGQHGEPQHF

D: .
V: TRBV6-1
size: .
J: TRBJ1-6
DNA: TGTGCCAGCAGCCAACCTGCGTCTAATTCACCCCTCCACTTT
CDR3: CASSQPASNSPLHF

D: .
V: TRBV6-5
size: few
J: TRBJ2-2
DNA: TGTGCCAGCAGTTACTCGAGCCCCAGGGCCGGGGAGCTGTTTTTT
CDR3: CASSYSSPRAGELFF

D: .
V: TRBV5-1
size: .
J: TRBJ2-1
DNA: TGCGCCAGCTTCGGGGGCCTGGGTGAGCAGTTCTTC
CDR3: CASFGGLGEQFF

D: TRBD1
V: TRBV18
size: few
J: TRBJ1-5
DNA: TGTGCCAGCTCACCAACAGGGGGTGTAAAGCCCCAGCATTTT
CDR3: CASSPTGGVKPQHF

D: .
V: TRBV5-1
size: few
J: TRBJ1-4
DNA: TGCGCCAGCAGCTTGGACCCCGGCCGGGGTGAAAAACTGTTTTTT
CDR3: CASSLDPGRGEKLFF

D: TRBD1
V: TRBV20-1
size: .
J: TRBJ1-5
DNA: TGCAGTGCTTGCGACAGGGATAGCAATCAGCCCCAGCATTTT
CDR3: CSACDRDSNQPQHF

D: TRBD1
V: TRBV7-9
size: .
J: TRBJ2-1
DNA: TGTGCCAGCAACCCCAGCCGGGACAGGGAACACAATGAGCAGTTCTTC
CDR3: CASNPSRDREHNEQFF

D: TRBD2
V: TRBV20-1
size: .
J: TRBJ2-7
DNA: TGCAGTGCTAGACCCCGAAGACTAGCGGGAGGGTCCTACGAGCAGTACTTC
CDR3: CSARPRRLAGGSYEQYF

D: TRBD2
V: TRBV20-1
size: few
J: TRBJ2-1
DNA: TGCAGTGCTAGAGGCCTAGCGGGAGATGACTCCTACAATGAGCAGTTCTTC
CDR3: CSARGLAGDDSYNEQFF

D: .
V: TRBV7-9
size: once
J: TRBJ2-7
DNA: TGTGCCAGCAGCGGTGTAGCGTTTTCCTACGAGCAGTACTTC
CDR3: CASSGVAFSYEQYF

D: .
V: TRBV11-2
size: .
J: TRBJ1-1
DNA: TGTGCCACCAGTGGGGGCACTGAAGCTTTCTTT
CDR3: CATSGGTEAFF

D: .
V: TRBV20-1
size: few
J: TRBJ2-2
DNA: TGCAGTGCTAGATCCCTAGGGAACACCGGGGAGCTGTTTTTT
CDR3: CSARSLGNTGELFF

D: TRBD1
V: TRBV20-1
size: .
J: TRBJ1-2
DNA: TGCAGTGCTAGAGACCGGAGGCCGGGACAGGGGAACTATGGCTACACCTTC
CDR3: CSARDRRPGQGNYGYTF

D: .
V: TRBV5-1
size: .
J: TRBJ2-2
DNA: TGCGCCAGCAGCTTGTTGACGGGAGCCAACACCGGGGAGCTGTTTTTT
CDR3: CASSLLTGANTGELFF

D: .
V: TRBV20-1
size: few
J: TRBJ1-1
DNA: TGCAGTGCTAGAGTCCCAGGGAGGGGCACTGAAGCTTTCTTT
CDR3: CSARVPGRGTEAFF

D: TRBD2
V: TRBV3-1
size: few
J: TRBJ2-5
DNA: TGTGCCAGCAGCCCGAGGACTAGCGGGGCCGGAACAGAGACCCAGTACTTC
CDR3: CASSPRTSGAGTETQYF

D: TRBD2
V: TRBV29-1
size: few
J: TRBJ2-7
DNA: TGCAGCGCAAGACTAGCGGGAGTTCGGAACGAGCAGTACTTC
CDR3: CSARLAGVRNEQYF

D: TRBD1
V: TRBV9
size: .
J: TRBJ1-6
DNA: TGTGCCAGCAGCCCCCGTCGAGGACAGGGTTATTCACCCCTCCACTTT
CDR3: CASSPRRGQGYSPLHF

D: .
V: TRBV5-4
size: .
J: TRBJ2-3
DNA: TGTGCCAGCAGCTTGGGGTTAGCTCATGAGGATACGCAGTATTTT
CDR3: CASSLGLAHEDTQYF

D: TRBD1
V: TRBV5-5
size: .
J: TRBJ1-4
DNA: TGTGCCAGCAGCCCACAGGGGGCAGGTGAAAAACTGTTTTTT
CDR3: CASSPQGAGEKLFF

D: .
V: TRBV5-6
size: .
J: TRBJ2-7
DNA: TGTGCCAGCAGCGTCCGGGACGCTAAGCAGTACTTC
CDR3: CASSVRDAKQYF

D: .
V: TRBV6-1
size: .
J: TRBJ2-1
DNA: TGTGCCACCCAATCCGTCCGCAGGGGCCTTTTTGAGCAGTTCTTC
CDR3: CATQSVRRGLFEQFF

D: .
V: TRBV25-1
size: .
J: TRBJ2-7
DNA: TGTGCCAGCAGTGACTTCCTCTCCTACGAGCAGTACTTC
CDR3: CASSDFLSYEQYF

D: .
V: TRBV25-1
size: .
J: TRBJ2-5
DNA: TGTGCCAGCAGTGCCATGGAGCTTATCCAAGAGACCCAGTACTTC
CDR3: CASSAMELIQETQYF

D: TRBD1
V: TRBV19
size: .
J: TRBJ2-7
DNA: TGTGCCAGTATTGGACAGGGCTACGAGCAGTACTTC
CDR3: CASIGQGYEQYF

D: TRBD1
V: TRBV5-1
size: few
J: TRBJ2-7
DNA: TGCGCCAGCAGCTCCGGGACAGCCCAGTACGAGCAGTACTTC
CDR3: CASSSGTAQYEQYF

D: .
V: TRBV12-3/TRBV12-4
size: .
J: TRBJ1-2
DNA: TGTGCCAGCAGTTTAGACAGGACTAGCTATGGCTACACCTTC
CDR3: CASSLDRTSYGYTF

D: TRBD2
V: TRBV7-2
size: .
J: TRBJ2-3
DNA: TGTGCCAGCAGCTTAGGCCCGGGACTAGCGGGAGAAGATACGCAGTATTTT
CDR3: CASSLGPGLAGEDTQYF

D: .
V: TRBV6-5
size: .
J: TRBJ1-1
DNA: TGTGCCAGCAGTTACTCGGCGGGGAACACTGAAGCTTTCTTT
CDR3: CASSYSAGNTEAFF

D: .
V: TRBV6-2/TRBV6-3
size: .
J: TRBJ2-1
DNA: TGTGCCAGCAGTTACTCGAATGCGCAGTTCTTC
CDR3: CASSYSNAQFF

D: .
V: TRBV18
size: many
J: TRBJ2-7
DNA: TGTGCCAGCTCACGACCGGGACTCCCCTACGAGCAGTACTTC
CDR3: CASSRPGLPYEQYF